Below are 22 T cell receptor beta chains sequenced from a single sample in a study of T cell responses to AZD1222 COVID-19 vaccine. Here immunoSEQ multiplex PCR was the method, and the copy in TCRdb shows in-frame clones only, minus some. The sample shows some 95,000 clones, roughly nine tenths of them seen only once. The starting material was peripheral blood, obtained on day 0 of AZD1222 vaccination. The receptor set was obtained from an adult in good health.

The V call is TRBV5-1, the J call TRBJ1-6; D remains unclear. This CDR3 region has 14 residues. Germline values: CDR1 SGHRS, CDR2 YFSETQ. Between the trimmed V and J ends, which lost 1 base and 7 bases, there was a span of 9 bases. The CDR3 protein is CASSLNGENSPLHF. CDR3 nucleotides: TGCGCCAGCAGCTTGAACGGAGAGAATTCACCCCTCCACTTT.

The rearrangement links TRBV3-1 (or the pseudogene TRBV3-2) to TRBJ1-1; D unresolved. The CDR3 covers 14 residues. Germline CDR1 is LGHDT and CDR2 is YNNKEL (reference sequence). Trimming took 4 bases from V and 4 from J, leaving 13 bases between them. The CDR3 DNA reads as TGTGCCAGCAGCCGCTGGGGTTTGGGCACTGAAGCTTTCTTT. Translated, it gives CASSRWGLGTEAFF.

V gene TRBV30 combines with J gene TRBJ1-5; 9 nucleotides line up with TRBD1. The length of the CDR3 is 15 residues. V trimming: 2 bases; J trimming: 6 bases; junction bases outside the gene matches: 8. CDR1 and CDR2 from the germline V gene are GTSNPN and SVGIG (reference sequence). The CDR3 sequence is CAWSSRTGAFQPQHF. The CDR3 DNA follows: TGTGCCTGGAGTAGTAGGACAGGGGCCTTTCAGCCCCAGCATTTT. Full variable domain (remainder filled in from reference TRBV30 and TRBJ1-5): SQTIHQWPATLVQPVGSPLSLECTVEGTSNPNLYWYRQAAGRGLQLLFYSVGIGQISSEVPQNLSASRPQDRQFILSSKKLLLSDSGFYLCAWSSRTGAFQPQHFGDGTRLSIL.

A word on this clone: At one of its ends the junction is not consistent with the germline gene, which may arise from a read error. The chain couples TRBV3-1 (or the pseudogene TRBV3-2) to TRBJ1-2, with 10 bases matching TRBD1. Germline V gene data show CDR1 as LGHDT and CDR2 as YNNKEL (reference sequence). The CDR3 is 15 residues long. CDR3 in amino acids: CASSPRTGGYYDYTF. In DNA, the CDR3 is TGTGCCAGCAGCCCCAGGACAGGGGGGTACTATGACTACACCTTC.

The rearrangement links TRBV7-8 to TRBJ1-6; D ambiguous. Germline V CDR1 and CDR2: SGHVS, FQNEAQ. V was shortened by 1 base and J by 9 bases, with 13 bases between the two germline ends. The CDR3 spans 15 residues. The CDR3 is CASSLVLAKSSPLHF. Written as DNA, the CDR3 is TGTGCCAGCAGCTTAGTACTGGCAAAAAGTTCACCCCTCCACTTT.

The chain couples TRBV29-1 to TRBJ2-3, with 7 bases lining up with TRBD1. The V and J ends lost 6 bases and 4 bases, in that order; junction bases with no gene match: 13. The CDR3 is made up of 15 amino acids. CDR1 and CDR2 from the germline V gene are SQVTM and ANQGSEA. Here the CDR3 DNA reads TGCAGCGTGATGGCCGGCAGGGGGTTATCAGATACGCAGTATTTT. Amino acid sequence: CSVMAGRGLSDTQYF.

The rearrangement uses TRBV7-9 and TRBJ2-3; D could derive from TRBD1 or TRBD2 (5 bases each). V was trimmed by 1 base and J by 1 base, leaving 15 bases between them. CDR3 length: 17 residues. CDR1 SEHNR and CDR2 FQNEAQ come from the germline V gene (reference sequence). CDR3 in amino acids: CASSLVGTRQGTDTQYF. The CDR3 DNA reads as TGTGCCAGCAGCTTAGTAGGGACGAGGCAGGGCACAGATACGCAGTATTTT.

V is TRBV29-1 and J is TRBJ1-2; no reliable D call. CDR3 length: 12 residues. Looked up from germline, CDR1 is SQVTM and CDR2 is ANQGSEA. With 5 bases removed from V and 1 base from J, the gap between germline ends came to 8 bases. The CDR3: CSVRQSNYGYTF. Here the CDR3 DNA reads TGCAGCGTTCGGCAGAGTAACTATGGCTACACCTTC.

V is TRBV5-1 and J is TRBJ1-2; 12 nucleotides line up with TRBD1. Unmatched junction bases numbered 12, after V lost 3 bases and J lost 12 bases. The length of the CDR3 is 15 residues. Germline lookup yields CDR1 SGHRS and CDR2 YFSETQ. The CDR3 is CASSSKGQGAPMHTF. CDR3 sequence (DNA): TGCGCCAGCAGCTCTAAGGGACAGGGGGCGCCGATGCACACCTTC.

This chain links TRBV7-9 with TRBJ1-1; TRBD1 might be the D (5 bases). Germline V lookup: CDR1 SEHNR, CDR2 FQNEAQ (reference sequence). The V end was cut by 5 bases, the J end by 4 bases, with 11 bases between. The CDR3 totals 13 residues. CDR3 nucleotides: TGTGCCAGCAGCCTAGGGGTGCCCACTGAAGCTTTCTTT. It specifies CASSLGVPTEAFF.

This rearrangement joins TRBV4-1 to TRBJ2-7; 11 bases match TRBD2. With V trimmed by 2 bases and J by 0 bases, 15 bases remained unmatched. Germline V gives CDR1 MGHRA, CDR2 YSYEKL. The CDR3 totals 20 residues. Here the CDR3 DNA reads TGCGCCAGCAGCCAACGAGCTACTCTAGCGGGGGGTTACAGCTCCTACGAGCAGTACTTC. This encodes CASSQRATLAGGYSSYEQYF.

This rearrangement joins TRBV19 to TRBJ2-3; weak D call: TRBD2 (8 bases). V gave up 6 bases and J gave up 3 bases, with 13 bases separating them. Germline V gives CDR1 LNHDA, CDR2 SQIVND (reference sequence). This CDR3 region has 14 residues. The CDR3 nucleotides read TGTGCCAGTAGCAGGGGGACTAGGACAGATACGCAGTATTTT. It is translated as CASSRGTRTDTQYF. Drawing the rest from reference TRBV19 and TRBJ2-3, the complete variable domain is DGGITQSPKYLFRKEGQNVTLSCEQNLNHDAMYWYRQDPGQGLRLIYYSQIVNDFQKGDIAEGYSVSREKKESFPLTVTSAQKNPTAFYLCASSRGTRTDTQYFGPGTRLTVL.

The chain's CDR3 is CASSGGTGGTDTQYF. In nucleotides, the CDR3 is TGCGCCAGCAGTGGCGGGACAGGGGGCACAGATACGCAGTATTTT. V is TRBV10-2 and J is TRBJ2-3, with TRBD1 matching 10 bases. CDR1 is WSHSY and CDR2 is SAAADI in the germline V gene. Trimming removed 4 bases from V and 1 base from J; junction bases left unmatched: 2. The CDR3 loop spans 15 amino acids.

The chain couples TRBV19 to TRBJ2-4; TRBD2 is a possible D gene (7 bases). Trimming removed 3 bases from V and 6 bases from J, with 15 bases in between. Germline-derived CDR1 and CDR2 are LNHDA and SQIVND (reference sequence). The CDR3 totals 15 residues. CDR3 in amino acids: CASSISGGAGNIQYF. The CDR3, as DNA: TGTGCCAGTAGTATTAGTGGGGGGGCTGGAAACATTCAGTACTTC.

This CDR3 is CASSPGQLAYYNSPLHF. For the CDR3, the DNA is TGTGCCAGCTCACCCGGGCAGCTCGCTTACTATAATTCACCCCTCCACTTT. The chain couples TRBV18 to TRBJ1-6, with D hard to call. From germline, CDR1 is KGHSH and CDR2 LQKENI. Trimming shortened V by 3 bases and J by 3 bases, and 15 bases separated the two germline ends. The CDR3 runs to 17 residues.

The rearrangement joins TRBV3-1 (or the pseudogene TRBV3-2) to TRBJ1-2; D gene unclear. The V gene lost 0 bases and the J gene lost 0 bases, with 5 bases spanning the gap. Germline CDR1 and CDR2: LGHDT and YNNKEL (reference sequence). This CDR3 is built from 14 residues. The CDR3 coding sequence is TGTGCCAGCAGCCAAGATCTGTCTAACTATGGCTACACCTTC. Amino acid sequence: CASSQDLSNYGYTF.

V is TRBV4-1 and J is TRBJ1-2; TRBD1 might be the D (5 bases). This CDR3 comprises 16 residues. CDR1 is MGHRA and CDR2 is YSYEKL in the germline V gene. The V end was cut by 0 bases, the J end by 6 bases, with 17 bases between. The CDR3 sequence: CASSQDTGLFKDGYTF. In DNA, the CDR3 is TGCGCCAGCAGCCAAGATACGGGACTCTTCAAGGATGGCTACACCTTC.

The chain is built from TRBV19 and TRBJ1-1; D unresolved. Trimming cost V 3 bases and J 4 bases, with 12 bases left between them. The CDR3 has 14 residues. Germline CDR1 LNHDA, CDR2 SQIVND (reference sequence). CDR3 nucleotide sequence: TGTGCCAGTAGTATTGCGGTAGGTGGCACTGAAGCTTTCTTT. As protein: CASSIAVGGTEAFF.

The chain employs TRBV27 and TRBJ2-1; D could derive from TRBD1 or TRBD2 (5 bases each). The CDR3 has 11 amino acids. Germline V CDR1 and CDR2: MNHEY, SMNVEV (reference sequence). The ends were cut back, 10 bases at V and 8 bases at J, with 12 bases in the middle. This CDR3 reads CATLQGHEQFF. Written as DNA, the CDR3 is TGTGCCACCCTTCAGGGACATGAGCAGTTCTTC.

The V gene is TRBV14, the J gene TRBJ1-1, with D perhaps matching TRBD1 (5 bases). This CDR3 has 13 amino acids. Trimming pared 4 bases from V and 3 bases from J, leaving 9 bases between. Germline lookup yields CDR1 SGHDN and CDR2 FVKESK. CDR3 nucleotides: TGTGCCAGCAGCCTGGGACCGCACACTGAAGCTTTCTTT. Encoded protein: CASSLGPHTEAFF.

V gene TRBV3-1 (or the pseudogene TRBV3-2) combines with J gene TRBJ1-1, with a weak D call TRBD1 (5 bases). Trimming pared 4 bases from V and 1 base from J, leaving 22 bases between. The CDR3 covers 18 residues. Per germline, CDR1 LGHDT and CDR2 YNNKEL (reference sequence). CDR3 sequence: CASSPAGTPGRANTEAFF. CDR3 DNA: TGTGCCAGCAGCCCGGCCGGGACCCCCGGGAGGGCGAACACTGAAGCTTTCTTT.

This chain uses TRBV2 with TRBJ2-2; 8 nucleotides agree with TRBD2. CDR1 is SNHLY, CDR2 FYNNEI, per germline. The CDR3 has 17 residues. Trimming at V came to 6 bases and at J to 3 bases, leaving 12 bases not matched to a gene. This chain's CDR3 is CASRGRGGLVDTGELFF. CDR3 nucleotides: TGTGCCAGCAGAGGCCGGGGGGGGCTGGTGGACACCGGGGAGCTGTTTTTT. Full variable domain (rest looked up from reference TRBV2 and TRBJ2-2): EPEVTQTPSHQVTQMGQEVILRCVPISNHLYFYWYRQILGQKVEFLVSFYNNEISEKSEIFDDQFSVERPDGSNFTLKIRSTKLEDSAMYFCASRGRGGLVDTGELFFGEGSRLTVL.